This T cell receptor (beta chain) was observed in a study of T cell responses to AZD1222 COVID-19 vaccine. Study conclusions and caveats: Samples come after the peak T cell response, not at day 14.

Comments on this clone: What it recognizes is unknown.

The method was immunoSEQ multiplex PCR; TCRdb's version includes in-frame clones alone and lacks a portion of them. This table holds tens of thousands of clones, about 74% found once. V lost 2 bases and J lost 4; bases outside the gene matches: 1. This CDR3 contains 13 residues. Germline V CDR1 and CDR2: LGHNA, YNFKEQ. This receptor was obtained from an adult who received the MenACWY meningococcal vaccine as a control. The rearrangement links TRBV4-2 to TRBJ1-1; 7 bases fit TRBD1. Sequencing was performed on peripheral blood, taken 28 days after the second dose of the MenACWY control vaccine. The CDR3 DNA reads as TGTGCCAGCAGCCAACGGACAGGCACTGAAGCTTTCTTT. Its protein is CASSQRTGTEAFF.